What follows are 7 T cell receptor beta chains derived from one specimen sequenced in a study of T cell responses to AZD1222 COVID-19 vaccine. Clones were read by immunoSEQ multiplex PCR, and TCRdb kept only the in-frame ones, dropping some. The sample carries about 150,000 clones, about nine tenths recorded once. The specimen was peripheral blood, collected on day 0 of AZD1222 vaccination. Source of these receptors: an adult in good health.

This clone occurred once. The V gene is TRBV15, the J gene TRBJ2-7; no firm D call. The CDR3 has 14 residues. Trimming stripped 3 bases from V and 5 bases from J, with 14 bases between. Germline CDR1 and CDR2: LNHNV and YYDKDF (reference sequence). The CDR3 sequence is CATSRSERINEQYF. The CDR3 DNA reads TGTGCCACCAGCAGGAGTGAAAGAATTAACGAGCAGTACTTC.

V usage is TRBV5-1 and J usage is TRBJ2-1, with 11 nucleotides matching TRBD2. Germline trimming cut 1 base from V and 8 bases from J; bases unmatched to any gene: 2. This CDR3 is built from 14 residues. Germline CDR1 is SGHRS and CDR2 is YFSETQ. This chain's CDR3 is CASSLTSGSYEQFF. The CDR3 bases are TGCGCCAGCAGCTTGACTAGCGGGAGCTATGAGCAGTTCTTC.

The chain couples TRBV11-3 to TRBJ1-2; weak D call: TRBD1 (6 bases). Looked up from germline, CDR1 is SGHNT and CDR2 is YENEEA. The ends were cut back, 5 bases at V and 7 bases at J, with 17 bases in the middle. The CDR3 spans 14 residues. CDR3 sequence reads: CASSLTSGVSGYTF. For the CDR3, the DNA is TGTGCCAGCAGCCTGACCTCAGGGGTCTCTGGCTACACCTTC.

The chain employs TRBV28 and TRBJ1-4; a weak D match, TRBD1 (5 bases). This CDR3 is 14 amino acids long. Between the trimmed V and J ends, which lost 3 bases and 8 bases, there was a span of 13 bases. Germline V CDR1 and CDR2: MDHEN, SYDVKM. The CDR3 coding sequence is TGTGCCAGCAGTTTGGGGGGGGTAGAGGAAAAACTGTTTTTT. Amino acids: CASSLGGVEEKLFF.

The chain is built from TRBV18 and TRBJ1-1; unclear D gene. V was cut by 1 base and J by 7 bases, with 4 bases left in between. The CDR3 has 11 amino acids. Germline values: CDR1 KGHSH, CDR2 LQKENI. The CDR3 sequence: CASSPQGEAFF. CDR3 in DNA: TGTGCCAGCTCACCACAGGGTGAAGCTTTCTTT.

The chain uses TRBV5-1 and TRBJ1-2, with TRBD1 matching over 9 bases. The CDR3 contains 15 residues. Germline CDR1 and CDR2: SGHRS and YFSETQ. With 1 base clipped from V and 8 bases from J, the junction kept 9 bases outside the gene matches. For the CDR3, the DNA is TGCGCCAGCAGCTTGCGCACGGGACAGGGTTCGGGCTACACCTTC. Its protein is CASSLRTGQGSGYTF.

Only a few counts were recorded for this clone. The rearrangement uses TRBV4-1 and TRBJ1-1, with a possible D match to TRBD1 (5 bases). CDR1 MGHRA and CDR2 YSYEKL come from the germline V gene. Trimming removed 2 bases from V and 1 base from J, with 5 bases in between. The CDR3 runs to 13 residues. The CDR3 reads CASSQTGNTEAFF. In DNA form, the CDR3 reads TGCGCCAGCAGCCAAACAGGGAACACTGAAGCTTTCTTT.